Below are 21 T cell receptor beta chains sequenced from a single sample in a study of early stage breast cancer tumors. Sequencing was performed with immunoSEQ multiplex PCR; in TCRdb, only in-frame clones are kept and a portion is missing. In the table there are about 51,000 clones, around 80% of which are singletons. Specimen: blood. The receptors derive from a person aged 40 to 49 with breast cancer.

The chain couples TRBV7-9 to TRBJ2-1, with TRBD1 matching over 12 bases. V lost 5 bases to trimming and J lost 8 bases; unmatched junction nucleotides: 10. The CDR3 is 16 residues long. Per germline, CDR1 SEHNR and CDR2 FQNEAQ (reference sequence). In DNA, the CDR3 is TGTGCCAGCAGCCAACGGGACAGGGGGCTTGACGATGAGCAGTTCTTC. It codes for CASSQRDRGLDDEQFF.

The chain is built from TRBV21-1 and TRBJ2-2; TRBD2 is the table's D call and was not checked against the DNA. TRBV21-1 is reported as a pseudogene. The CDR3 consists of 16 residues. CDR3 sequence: CASSQGRGKVTGELFF. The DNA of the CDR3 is TGTGCCAGCAGCCAAGGGAGAGGGAAGGTCACCGGGGAGCTGTTTTTT.

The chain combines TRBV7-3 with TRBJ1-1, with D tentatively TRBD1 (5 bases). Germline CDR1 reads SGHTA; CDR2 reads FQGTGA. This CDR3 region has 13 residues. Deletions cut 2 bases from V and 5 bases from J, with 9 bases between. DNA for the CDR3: TGTGCCAGCAGCTTATACCAGGGAACTGAAGCTTTCTTT. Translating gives CASSLYQGTEAFF.

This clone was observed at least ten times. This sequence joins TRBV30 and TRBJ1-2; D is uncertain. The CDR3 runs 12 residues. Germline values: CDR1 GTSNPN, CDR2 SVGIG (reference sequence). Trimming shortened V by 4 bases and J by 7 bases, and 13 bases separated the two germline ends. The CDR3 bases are TGTGCCTGGACTTCACCCGTCGGTGGCTACACCTTC. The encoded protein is CAWTSPVGGYTF.

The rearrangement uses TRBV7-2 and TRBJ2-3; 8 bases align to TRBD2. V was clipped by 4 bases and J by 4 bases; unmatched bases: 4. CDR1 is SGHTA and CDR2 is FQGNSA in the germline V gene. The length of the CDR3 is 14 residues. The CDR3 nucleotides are TGTGCCAGCAGCTCGGGACTAGAGGCAGATACGCAGTATTTT. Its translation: CASSSGLEADTQYF.

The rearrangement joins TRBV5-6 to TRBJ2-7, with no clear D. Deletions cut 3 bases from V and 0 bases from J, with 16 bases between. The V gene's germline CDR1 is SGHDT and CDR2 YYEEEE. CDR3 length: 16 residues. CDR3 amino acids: CASSWGSTGTSYEQYF. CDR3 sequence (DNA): TGTGCCAGCAGCTGGGGTTCGACGGGCACCTCCTACGAGCAGTACTTC.

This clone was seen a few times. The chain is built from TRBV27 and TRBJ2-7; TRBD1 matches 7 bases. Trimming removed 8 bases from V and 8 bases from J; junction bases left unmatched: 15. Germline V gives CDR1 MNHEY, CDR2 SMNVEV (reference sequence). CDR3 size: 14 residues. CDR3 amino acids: CASLQGGPTGKQYF. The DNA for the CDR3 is TGTGCCAGCCTCCAAGGGGGCCCGACTGGCAAGCAGTACTTC.

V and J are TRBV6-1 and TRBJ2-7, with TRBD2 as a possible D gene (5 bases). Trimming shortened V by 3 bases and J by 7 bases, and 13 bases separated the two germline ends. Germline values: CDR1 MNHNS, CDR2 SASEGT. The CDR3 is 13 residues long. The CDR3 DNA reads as TGTGCCAGCAGTGACTTCACTGGCGGGGAGCAGTACTTC. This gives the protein CASSDFTGGEQYF.

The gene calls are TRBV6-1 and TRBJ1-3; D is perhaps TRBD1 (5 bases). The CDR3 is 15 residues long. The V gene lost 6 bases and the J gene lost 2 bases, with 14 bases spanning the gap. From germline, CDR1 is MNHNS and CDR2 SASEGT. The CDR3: CASRRMWGAGNTIYF. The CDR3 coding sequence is TGTGCCAGCAGGAGAATGTGGGGGGCTGGAAACACCATATATTTT.

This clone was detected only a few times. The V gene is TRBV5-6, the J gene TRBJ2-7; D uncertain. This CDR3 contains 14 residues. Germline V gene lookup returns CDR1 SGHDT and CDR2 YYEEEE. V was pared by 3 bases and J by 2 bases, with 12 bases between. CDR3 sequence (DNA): TGTGCCAGCAGCTCGCTGGAACTCCCCTACGAGCAGTACTTC. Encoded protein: CASSSLELPYEQYF. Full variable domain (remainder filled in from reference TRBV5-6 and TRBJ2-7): DAGVTQSPTHLIKTRGQQVTLRCSPKSGHDTVSWYQQALGQGPQFIFQYYEEEERQRGNFPDRFSGHQFPNYSSELNVNALLLGDSALYLCASSSLELPYEQYFGPGTRLTVT.

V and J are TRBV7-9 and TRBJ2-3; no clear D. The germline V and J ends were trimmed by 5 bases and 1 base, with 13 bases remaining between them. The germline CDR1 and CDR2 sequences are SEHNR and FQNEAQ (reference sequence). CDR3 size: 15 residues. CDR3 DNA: TGTGCCAGCAGCCCAAGTCGGGTGGGCACAGATACGCAGTATTTT. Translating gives CASSPSRVGTDTQYF.

CDR3 sequence: CASSLGQVLGYTF. Written as DNA, the CDR3 is TGTGCCAGCAGCTTGGGACAGGTTCTCGGCTACACCTTC. This chain joins TRBV7-9 and TRBJ1-2, with 8 bases matching TRBD1. Per germline, CDR1 SEHNR and CDR2 FQNEAQ (reference sequence). J was trimmed by 8 bases and V by 3 bases; bases with no gene match: 5. This CDR3 is 13 amino acids long.

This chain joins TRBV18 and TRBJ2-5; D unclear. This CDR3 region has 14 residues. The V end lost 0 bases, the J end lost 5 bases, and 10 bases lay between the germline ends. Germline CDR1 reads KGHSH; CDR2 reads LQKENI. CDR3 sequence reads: CASSPPSRLETQYF. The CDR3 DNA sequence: TGTGCCAGCTCACCACCCAGCCGTCTTGAGACCCAGTACTTC.

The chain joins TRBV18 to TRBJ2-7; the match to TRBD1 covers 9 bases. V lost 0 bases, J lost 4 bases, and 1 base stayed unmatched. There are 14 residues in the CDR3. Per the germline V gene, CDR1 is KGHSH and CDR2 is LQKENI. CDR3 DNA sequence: TGTGCCAGCTCACCACCGGGACAGGGATACGAGCAGTACTTC. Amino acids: CASSPPGQGYEQYF.

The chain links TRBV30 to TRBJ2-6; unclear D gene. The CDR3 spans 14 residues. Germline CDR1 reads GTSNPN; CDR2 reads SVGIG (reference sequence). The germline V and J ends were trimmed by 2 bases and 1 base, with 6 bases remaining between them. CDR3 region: CAWSLGSGANVLTF. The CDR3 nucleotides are TGTGCCTGGAGTTTGGGATCTGGGGCCAACGTCCTGACTTTC.

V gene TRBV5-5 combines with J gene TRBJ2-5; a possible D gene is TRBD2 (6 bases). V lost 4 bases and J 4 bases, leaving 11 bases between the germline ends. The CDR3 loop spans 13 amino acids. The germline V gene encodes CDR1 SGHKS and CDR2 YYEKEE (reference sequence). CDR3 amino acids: CASSPTRRETQYF. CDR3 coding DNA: TGTGCCAGCAGCCCGACTAGAAGAGAGACCCAGTACTTC.

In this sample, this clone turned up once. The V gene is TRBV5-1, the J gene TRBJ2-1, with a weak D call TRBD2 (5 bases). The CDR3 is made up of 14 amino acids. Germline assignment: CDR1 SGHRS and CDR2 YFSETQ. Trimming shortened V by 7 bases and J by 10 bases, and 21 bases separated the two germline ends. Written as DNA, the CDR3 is TGCGCCAGCGAGCTTGGAGGCGACCTCGGGGAGCAGTTCTTC. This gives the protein CASELGGDLGEQFF.

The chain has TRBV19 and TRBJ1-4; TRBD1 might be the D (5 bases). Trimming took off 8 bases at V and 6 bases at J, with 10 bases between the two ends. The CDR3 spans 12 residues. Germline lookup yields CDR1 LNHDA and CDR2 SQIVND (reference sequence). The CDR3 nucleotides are TGTGCCAGTGGGACGTCCCATGAAAAACTGTTTTTT. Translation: CASGTSHEKLFF.

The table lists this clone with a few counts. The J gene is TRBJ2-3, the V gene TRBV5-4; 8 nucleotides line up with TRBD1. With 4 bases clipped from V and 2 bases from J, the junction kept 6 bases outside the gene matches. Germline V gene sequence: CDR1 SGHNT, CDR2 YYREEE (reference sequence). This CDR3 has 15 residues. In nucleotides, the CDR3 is TGTGCCAGCAGCCCCGGGACAGGAGTCACAGATACGCAGTATTTT. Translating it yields CASSPGTGVTDTQYF. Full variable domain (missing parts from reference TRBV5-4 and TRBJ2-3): ETGVTQSPTHLIKTRGQQVTLRCSSQSGHNTVSWYQQALGQGPQFIFQYYREEENGRGNFPPRFSGLQFPNYSSELNVNALELDDSALYLCASSPGTGVTDTQYFGPGTRLTVL.

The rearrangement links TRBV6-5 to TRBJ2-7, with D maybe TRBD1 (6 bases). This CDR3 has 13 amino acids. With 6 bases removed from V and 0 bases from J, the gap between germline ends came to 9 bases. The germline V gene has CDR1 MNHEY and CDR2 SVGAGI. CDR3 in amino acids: CASRSRGSYEQYF. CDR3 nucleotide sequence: TGTGCCAGCAGATCCAGGGGCTCCTACGAGCAGTACTTC.

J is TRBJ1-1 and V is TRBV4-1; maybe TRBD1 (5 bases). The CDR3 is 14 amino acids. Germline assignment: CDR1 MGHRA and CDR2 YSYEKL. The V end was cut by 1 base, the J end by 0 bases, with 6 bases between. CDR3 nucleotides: TGCGCCAGCAGCCAAGTGGGGGTGAACACTGAAGCTTTCTTT. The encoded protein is CASSQVGVNTEAFF.